This T cell receptor beta chain comes out of a study of shared clonotypes between healthy human individuals. Whole-study context: With ages of 18 to 49, the donors were a couple of women and three men.

In regard to this clone: The antigen is not known.

The CDR3 has 15 amino acids. CDR1 is ENHRY and CDR2 is SYGVKD in the germline V gene. V lost 0 bases and J lost 2, with 11 bases in between. The method was immunoSEQ multiplex PCR; TCRdb's version includes in-frame clones alone and lacks a portion of them. The table has around 2,000,000 clones, just under 95% seen once. Naive CD8 cells comprised CD45RO-negative, CCR7-positively selected cells, excluding terminally differentiated effector memory CD45RA+ cells. The study's findings and limits: Tissue TCR repertoires likely differ from these blood-only repertoires.

The TCR originated in a young man in good health. Sequencing was carried out using naive CD8+ T cells sorted from blood. The chain recombines TRBV10-3 with TRBJ2-7; tentatively, D is TRBD1 (6 bases). The CDR3 nucleotides read TGTGCCATCAGTGAGTCGGCAGGGGCTGCCTACGAGCAGTACTTC. Protein product: CAISESAGAAYEQYF.